A selection of T cell receptor beta chains follows, all from one sample in a study of radiotherapy plus CTLA-4 blockade in lung cancer. Here immunoSEQ multiplex PCR was the method, and the copy in TCRdb shows in-frame clones only, minus some. This repertoire shows tens of thousands of clones, 75% to 90% found once; its top ten account for 2% to 2.5%. The specimen comprised peripheral blood, sampled from a patient treated with radiotherapy plus ipilimumab. These receptors were taken from a human donor with non-small cell lung cancer who had a partial response to radiotherapy plus ipilimumab. Both conserved end residues are part of each CDR3. The D gene is left open where the match is weak. Not all rows give a size; the values are once, few, many and, for expanded clones, a class.

>NA|TRBV2|TRBJ2-1|TRBD2
TGTGCCAGCAGATGGGCTAGCGGGAGGGCCATAAATGAGCAGTTCTTC
CASRWASGRAINEQFF
>NA|TRBV6-5|TRBJ1-1|NA
TGTGCCAGCAGTCGTACAGTCCTCACTGAAGCTTTCTTT
CASSRTVLTEAFF
>NA|TRBV27|TRBJ2-1|NA
TGTGCCAGCAGTTTATCGCCGCGTACTTACAATGAGCAGTTCTTC
CASSLSPRTYNEQFF
>NA|TRBV7-8|TRBJ2-7|TRBD1
TGTGCCAGCAGCCGACAGGGCTACGAGCAGTACTTC
CASSRQGYEQYF
>NA|TRBV18|TRBJ2-5|TRBD1
TGTGCCAGCTCACCCCCAACAGGGGGCTCGGAGACCCAGTACTTC
CASSPPTGGSETQYF
>NA|TRBV6-6|TRBJ1-1|NA
TGTGCCAGCAGTAACGCCGGGATAAGAAGGGAAACTGAAGCTTTCTTT
CASSNAGIRRETEAFF
>NA|TRBV4-2|TRBJ2-3|NA
TGTGCCAGCAGCCAAGGGGCCGACACAGATACGCAGTATTTT
CASSQGADTDTQYF
>NA|TRBV11-2|TRBJ2-7|NA
TGTGCCAGCAGCTTAGGAGTCTACGAGCAGTACTTC
CASSLGVYEQYF
>NA|TRBV28|TRBJ1-5|NA
TGTGCCAGCAGTTCATATAAAAAGGACAGCGCTTCGGGTAGCAATCAGCCCCAGCATTTT
CASSSYKKDSASGSNQPQHF
>NA|TRBV6-5|TRBJ1-1|NA
TGTGCCAGCAGTTACTCGCGCCTAACTGAAGCTTTCTTT
CASSYSRLTEAFF
>NA|TRBV5-4|TRBJ2-7|NA
TGTGCCAGCAGCTTAGGAGATCGGAACTCCTACGAGCAGTACTTC
CASSLGDRNSYEQYF
>NA|TRBV11-2|TRBJ1-4|NA
TGTGCCAGCAGCTTAGGAGGCGGGGGCGGTTTTCCTAATGAAAAACTGTTTTTT
CASSLGGGGGFPNEKLFF
>NA|TRBV2|TRBJ1-2|NA
TGTGCCAGCAGGCTATTGGGGCAGCGGGATGGCTACACCTTC
CASRLLGQRDGYTF
>once|TRBV27|TRBJ2-5|TRBD1
TGTGCCAGCAAACCGGACAGGCCGGGGGAGACCCAGTACTTC
CASKPDRPGETQYF
>NA|TRBV18|TRBJ1-2|TRBD1
TGTGCCAGCTCACCCGGGACAGGGACCTATGGCTACACCTTC
CASSPGTGTYGYTF
>NA|TRBV9|TRBJ2-3|NA
TGTGCCAGCAGCGCGGTAGCGCGCATGACAGATACGCAGTATTTT
CASSAVARMTDTQYF
>NA|TRBV5-1|TRBJ2-3|TRBD2
TGCGCCAGCAGCCCAACCCACAAAGCGGGAGGCTCAGATACGCAGTATTTT
CASSPTHKAGGSDTQYF
>NA|TRBV7-8|TRBJ2-2|TRBD1
TGTGCCAGCAGCTTGACAGGGGGGTCTCTCGGGGAGCTGTTTTTT
CASSLTGGSLGELFF
>NA|TRBV11-2|TRBJ2-3|TRBD2
TGTGCCAGCAGCTCAAACTCGGGACTAGTGTTTAAAGGGGGGGATACGCAGTATTTT
CASSSNSGLVFKGGDTQYF
>once|TRBV12-2|TRBJ1-2|NA
TGTGCAAGTCGCTTAGTGTGCACGGATTGGGAAGTTCGGAAGGGGGCGGGTGGGTATGGCTACACCTTC
CASRLVCTDWEVRKGAGGYGYTF
>NA|TRBV19|TRBJ1-5|NA
TGTGCCAGTACCCACAGAATTTTTAGCAATCAGCCCCAGCATTTT
CASTHRIFSNQPQHF
>few|TRBV5-1|TRBJ1-3|NA
TGCGCCAGCAGCTCACAGGGCTCTGGAAACACCATATATTTT
CASSSQGSGNTIYF
>NA|TRBV28|TRBJ2-1|NA
TGTGCCAGCAGCCAATCTAGCGCTTCCTACAATGAGCAGTTCTTC
CASSQSSASYNEQFF
>NA|TRBV27|TRBJ1-5|NA
TGTGCCAGCAGCCCAGGGGTTAGCAATCAGCCCCAGCATTTT
CASSPGVSNQPQHF
>NA|TRBV5-4|TRBJ2-5|TRBD2
TGTGCCAGCAGCTCCGGGACTAGCGGGAGCGGGGAGACCCAGTACTTC
CASSSGTSGSGETQYF
>NA|TRBV27|TRBJ2-3|TRBD1
TGTGCCAGCAGTTCATACGACAGGGGGGCGCAGTATTTT
CASSSYDRGAQYF